The clone carrying this T cell receptor beta chain has only a few counts. TCRdb used MiXCR to reprocess the reads, holding one entry per CDR3 protein. The sample lists about 14,000 distinct CDR3 sequences; 18% were seen once. In germline, CDR1 is SGHTA, CDR2 FQGTGA. This CDR3 is built from 14 residues. The ends were cut back, 0 bases at V and 3 bases at J, with 7 bases in the middle. The record originates from a study of liver allograft versus peripheral blood T cells. Study-wide context: Repertoires of T cell receptors in transplanted livers were compared with recipients' peripheral blood repertoires.

This TCR derives from a human patient who had a liver transplant. Some T cells may be transferred from the graft donor. This chain uses TRBV7-3 with TRBJ2-3; D perhaps matches TRBD1 (5 bases). This chain's CDR3 is CASSLTGETDTQYF. The DNA of the CDR3 is TGTGCCAGCAGCTTAACAGGGGAAACAGATACGCAGTATTTT.